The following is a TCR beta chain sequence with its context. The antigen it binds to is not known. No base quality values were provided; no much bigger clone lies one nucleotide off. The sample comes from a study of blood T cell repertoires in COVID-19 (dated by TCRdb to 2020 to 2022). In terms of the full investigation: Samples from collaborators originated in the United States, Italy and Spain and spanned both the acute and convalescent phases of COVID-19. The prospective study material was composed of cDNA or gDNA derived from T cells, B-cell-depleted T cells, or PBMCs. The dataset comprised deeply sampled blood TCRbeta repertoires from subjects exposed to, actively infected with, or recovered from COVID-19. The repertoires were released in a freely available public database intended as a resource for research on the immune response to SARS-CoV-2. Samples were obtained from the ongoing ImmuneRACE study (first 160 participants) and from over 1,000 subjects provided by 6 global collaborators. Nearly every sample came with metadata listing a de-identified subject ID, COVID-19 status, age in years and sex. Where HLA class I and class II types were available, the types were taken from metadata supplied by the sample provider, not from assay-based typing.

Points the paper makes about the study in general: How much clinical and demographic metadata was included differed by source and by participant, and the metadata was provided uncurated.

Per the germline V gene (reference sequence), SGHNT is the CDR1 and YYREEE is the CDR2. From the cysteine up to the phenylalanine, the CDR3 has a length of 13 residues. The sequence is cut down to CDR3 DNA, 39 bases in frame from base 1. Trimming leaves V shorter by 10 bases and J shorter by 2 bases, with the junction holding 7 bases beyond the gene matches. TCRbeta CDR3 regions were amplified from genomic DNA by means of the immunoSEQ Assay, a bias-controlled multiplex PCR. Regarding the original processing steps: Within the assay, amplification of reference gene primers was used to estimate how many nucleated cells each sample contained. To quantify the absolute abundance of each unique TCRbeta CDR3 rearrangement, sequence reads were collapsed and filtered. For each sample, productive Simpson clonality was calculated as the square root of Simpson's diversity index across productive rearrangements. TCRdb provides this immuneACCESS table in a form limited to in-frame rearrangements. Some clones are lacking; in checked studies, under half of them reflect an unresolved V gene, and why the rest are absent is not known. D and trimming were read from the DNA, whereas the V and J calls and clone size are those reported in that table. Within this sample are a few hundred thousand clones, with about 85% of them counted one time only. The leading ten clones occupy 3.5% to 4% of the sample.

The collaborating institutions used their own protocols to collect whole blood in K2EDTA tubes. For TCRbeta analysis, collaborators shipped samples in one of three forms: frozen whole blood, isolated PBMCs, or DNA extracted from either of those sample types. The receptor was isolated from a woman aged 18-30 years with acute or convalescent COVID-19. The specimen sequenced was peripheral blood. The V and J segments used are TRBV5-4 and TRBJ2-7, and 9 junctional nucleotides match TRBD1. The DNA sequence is TGTGCCTGTAACCGACAGGGGGCCTACGAGCAGTACTTC. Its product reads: CACNRQGAYEQYF.